The rows below give T cell receptor beta chains drawn from one sample of a study of cytotoxic CD8 clonotypes in ibrutinib-treated CLL. The method was immunoSEQ multiplex PCR; TCRdb's version includes in-frame clones alone and lacks a portion of them. The table has 13,000 to 15,000 clones, 52% seen once. The material was PBMCs, obtained at a roughly 25-month disease-progression time point, from a patient treated with ibrutinib. These receptors originate from a human donor with chronic lymphocytic leukemia. Both conserved end residues are part of each CDR3. D genes are given only for firm matches. Size tells how often a clone was seen (once, few, many) or the class of an expanded clone, and some rows leave it out.

D: NA; V: TRBV9; size: NA; J: TRBJ1-1; CDR3: CASSASAKGGPNTEAFF; DNA: TGTGCCAGCAGCGCGAGCGCCAAAGGGGGACCGAACACTGAAGCTTTCTTT
D: TRBD1; V: TRBV5-1; size: few; J: TRBJ1-1; CDR3: CASSLGQGAVSTEAFF; DNA: TGCGCCAGCAGCTTAGGACAGGGGGCGGTTTCCACTGAAGCTTTCTTT
D: TRBD1; V: TRBV6-6; size: NA; J: TRBJ2-1; CDR3: CASSSSGTGYNEQFF; DNA: TGTGCCAGCAGTTCCTCCGGGACAGGGTACAATGAGCAGTTCTTC
D: NA; V: TRBV18; size: NA; J: TRBJ1-1; CDR3: CASSPANTEAFF; DNA: TGTGCCAGCTCACCTGCGAACACTGAAGCTTTCTTT
D: TRBD1; V: TRBV11-2; size: NA; J: TRBJ2-7; CDR3: CASSSRPGTGNEQYF; DNA: TGTGCCAGCAGCTCCCGTCCCGGGACAGGGAACGAGCAGTACTTC
D: TRBD1; V: TRBV11-1; size: NA; J: TRBJ2-5; CDR3: CASSLDRGQETQYF; DNA: TGTGCCAGCAGCCTGGACAGGGGACAAGAGACCCAGTACTTC
D: NA; V: TRBV5-4; size: NA; J: TRBJ1-2; CDR3: CASVREGAYGYTF; DNA: TGTGCCAGCGTTAGAGAGGGTGCGTATGGCTACACCTTC
D: TRBD1; V: TRBV5-4; size: NA; J: TRBJ1-1; CDR3: CASSLDRGMNTEAFF; DNA: TGTGCCAGCAGCTTGGACAGGGGAATGAACACTGAAGCTTTCTTT
D: NA; V: TRBV10-1; size: NA; J: TRBJ2-7; CDR3: CASGDAVDEQYF; DNA: TGCGCCAGCGGCGACGCCGTGGACGAGCAGTACTTC
D: TRBD1; V: TRBV18; size: few; J: TRBJ1-2; CDR3: CASSSGQGRNYGYTF; DNA: TGTGCCAGCTCATCCGGACAGGGGAGAAACTATGGCTACACCTTC
D: NA; V: TRBV2; size: NA; J: TRBJ2-7; CDR3: CARGELTDSYEQYF; DNA: TGTGCCAGAGGGGAATTGACAGACTCCTACGAGCAGTACTTC
D: TRBD1; V: TRBV15; size: NA; J: TRBJ1-2; CDR3: CATSRDVDRDVGYTF; DNA: TGTGCCACCAGCAGAGACGTTGACAGGGATGTTGGCTACACCTTC
D: NA; V: TRBV5-5; size: few; J: TRBJ2-7; CDR3: CASSLEGNEQYF; DNA: TGTGCCAGCAGCTTGGAGGGGAACGAGCAGTACTTC
D: NA; V: TRBV5-1; size: NA; J: TRBJ2-2; CDR3: CASSLDRVGTGELFF; DNA: TGCGCCAGCAGCTTGGACCGCGTGGGGACCGGGGAGCTGTTTTTT
D: TRBD1; V: TRBV2; size: NA; J: TRBJ2-5; CDR3: CASNQGAPETQYF; DNA: TGTGCCAGCAATCAGGGGGCCCCAGAGACCCAGTACTTC
D: NA; V: TRBV2; size: few; J: TRBJ1-5; CDR3: CASSEAGRPAQHF; DNA: TGTGCCAGCAGTGAAGCAGGTCGGCCGGCCCAGCATTTT
D: NA; V: TRBV19; size: few; J: TRBJ2-7; CDR3: CASSTRMGLDVYEQYF; DNA: TGTGCCAGTAGTACCCGGATGGGACTTGATGTCTACGAGCAGTACTTC
D: TRBD2; V: TRBV11-2; size: few; J: TRBJ2-5; CDR3: CASSLERGGRGETQYF; DNA: TGTGCCAGCAGCTTAGAGCGGGGGGGCCGGGGAGAGACCCAGTACTTC
D: NA; V: TRBV19; size: NA; J: TRBJ1-1; CDR3: CASRFNSLTEAFF; DNA: TGTGCCAGTAGGTTTAACTCCCTGACGGAAGCTTTCTTT
D: NA; V: TRBV5-1; size: NA; J: TRBJ1-2; CDR3: CASSLDSTIYGYTF; DNA: TGCGCCAGCAGCTTGGACAGTACCATCTATGGCTACACCTTC
D: NA; V: TRBV5-4; size: few; J: TRBJ2-3; CDR3: CASSLDLDYTDTQYF; DNA: TGTGCCAGCAGCTTGGACCTGGACTACACAGATACGCAGTATTTT
D: TRBD1; V: TRBV9; size: NA; J: TRBJ2-3; CDR3: CASSPHRGLADTQYF; DNA: TGTGCCAGCAGCCCCCACAGGGGGTTGGCAGATACGCAGTATTTT
D: TRBD1; V: TRBV29-1; size: medium-sized; J: TRBJ2-7; CDR3: CSVVFWDRGSHEQYF; DNA: TGCAGCGTTGTCTTCTGGGACAGGGGGTCACACGAGCAGTACTTC
D: NA; V: TRBV9; size: NA; J: TRBJ1-1; CDR3: CASSARGYTEAFF; DNA: TGTGCCAGCAGCGCAAGGGGGTACACTGAAGCTTTCTTT
D: TRBD2; V: TRBV29-1; size: NA; J: TRBJ2-3; CDR3: CSVAAGGTDTQYF; DNA: TGCAGCGTTGCTGCGGGGGGGACAGATACGCAGTATTTT
D: NA; V: TRBV5-4; size: NA; J: TRBJ1-2; CDR3: CASSHRDRTRYGYTF; DNA: TGTGCCAGCAGCCATCGGGACCGAACTAGGTATGGCTACACCTTC
D: TRBD1; V: TRBV2; size: few; J: TRBJ2-3; CDR3: CASSETIGGSYTDTQYF; DNA: TGTGCCAGCAGTGAGACTATAGGGGGCTCTTACACAGATACGCAGTATTTT
D: TRBD1; V: TRBV5-1; size: NA; J: TRBJ2-7; CDR3: CASSGPLDREEQYF; DNA: TGCGCCAGCAGCGGGCCCTTGGACAGGGAGGAGCAGTACTTC
D: TRBD1; V: TRBV29-1; size: NA; J: TRBJ2-7; CDR3: CSVEGGQGGYEQYF; DNA: TGCAGCGTTGAAGGGGGACAGGGTGGCTACGAGCAGTACTTC
D: NA; V: TRBV2; size: medium-sized; J: TRBJ1-6; CDR3: CASSSSYNSPLHF; DNA: TGTGCCAGCAGTAGCTCCTATAATTCACCCCTCCACTTT
D: NA; V: TRBV5-6; size: NA; J: TRBJ2-6; CDR3: CASSLVIRGAGANVLTF; DNA: TGTGCCAGCAGCTTGGTGATCAGGGGAGCCGGGGCCAACGTCCTGACTTTC
D: NA; V: TRBV9; size: NA; J: TRBJ1-1; CDR3: CASSVSTQALNTEAFF; DNA: TGTGCCAGCAGCGTAAGCACTCAGGCGTTGAACACTGAAGCTTTCTTT
D: TRBD1; V: TRBV27; size: NA; J: TRBJ2-1; CDR3: CASSLFRTGINNEQFF; DNA: TGTGCCAGCAGTTTATTCCGGACAGGAATAAACAATGAGCAGTTCTTC
D: NA; V: TRBV2; size: few; J: TRBJ2-1; CDR3: CASRSYEQFF; DNA: TGTGCCAGCAGATCGTATGAGCAGTTCTTC
D: TRBD2; V: TRBV7-8; size: NA; J: TRBJ2-7; CDR3: CASSPPSGSHYEQYF; DNA: TGTGCCAGCAGCCCCCCCAGCGGGAGCCACTACGAGCAGTACTTC
D: NA; V: TRBV19; size: NA; J: TRBJ1-2; CDR3: CASSIDAGEYGYTF; DNA: TGTGCCAGTAGTATAGACGCAGGGGAGTATGGCTACACCTTC
D: TRBD2; V: TRBV7-6; size: few; J: TRBJ2-1; CDR3: CASSSSGGPYNEQFF; DNA: TGTGCCAGCAGCTCCAGCGGGGGACCGTACAATGAGCAGTTCTTC
D: NA; V: TRBV2; size: few; J: TRBJ2-7; CDR3: CASSAYEQYF; DNA: TGTGCCAGCAGTGCCTACGAGCAGTACTTC
D: TRBD1; V: TRBV25-1; size: NA; J: TRBJ2-7; CDR3: CASSATRTGNEQYF; DNA: TGTGCCAGCAGTGCCACCAGGACAGGGAACGAGCAGTACTTC
D: TRBD1; V: TRBV15; size: NA; J: TRBJ1-5; CDR3: CATAGQARNQPQHF; DNA: TGTGCCACCGCCGGACAGGCCCGCAATCAGCCCCAGCATTTT
D: NA; V: TRBV5-1; size: NA; J: TRBJ1-1; CDR3: CASSPASTMNTEAFF; DNA: TGCGCCAGCAGCCCCGCAAGTACTATGAACACTGAAGCTTTCTTT
D: NA; V: TRBV9; size: NA; J: TRBJ2-3; CDR3: CASMSADTQYF; DNA: TGTGCCAGCATGTCGGCAGATACGCAGTATTTT
D: NA; V: TRBV10-3; size: few; J: TRBJ2-3; CDR3: CAIRDSTGTDTQYF; DNA: TGTGCCATCAGGGACTCAACAGGGACAGATACGCAGTATTTT
D: NA; V: TRBV5-8; size: few; J: TRBJ1-2; CDR3: CASSLEGRYTHF; DNA: TGTGCCAGCAGCTTGGAAGGGAGATACACCCACTTC
D: TRBD1; V: TRBV18; size: NA; J: TRBJ1-5; CDR3: CASSGGQGSVGNQPQHF; DNA: TGTGCCAGCTCGGGAGGACAGGGTTCGGTGGGCAATCAGCCCCAGCATTTT
D: NA; V: TRBV5-6; size: NA; J: TRBJ1-4; CDR3: CASSPRWATNEKLFF; DNA: TGTGCCAGCAGCCCACGGTGGGCAACTAATGAAAAACTGTTTTTT
D: NA; V: TRBV19; size: NA; J: TRBJ1-2; CDR3: CASKKGTSPYGYTF; DNA: TGTGCCAGTAAAAAGGGGACATCCCCCTATGGCTACACCTTC
D: TRBD1; V: TRBV5-4; size: NA; J: TRBJ1-2; CDR3: CASSLVTGVKYGYTF; DNA: TGTGCCAGCAGCTTGGTCACAGGGGTAAAGTATGGCTACACCTTC
D: NA; V: TRBV2; size: NA; J: TRBJ2-7; CDR3: CASSLDRRSLYEQYF; DNA: TGTGCCAGCAGCCTCGACAGGCGATCACTCTACGAGCAGTACTTC
D: NA; V: TRBV18; size: NA; J: TRBJ1-2; CDR3: CASSPNPPSRTAQSGYTF; DNA: TGTGCCAGCTCACCAAACCCCCCCTCCCGGACAGCCCAATCTGGCTACACCTTC
D: TRBD1; V: TRBV11-2; size: NA; J: TRBJ2-7; CDR3: CASSLDRGLHYEQYF; DNA: TGTGCCAGCAGCTTGGACAGGGGCTTACACTACGAGCAGTACTTC
D: NA; V: TRBV7-8; size: NA; J: TRBJ1-2; CDR3: CASSLVLAGSYGYTF; DNA: TGTGCCAGCAGCTTAGTATTAGCAGGGTCCTATGGCTACACCTTC
D: NA; V: TRBV29-1; size: NA; J: TRBJ2-3; CDR3: CSVVVIDTQYF; DNA: TGCAGCGTTGTAGTTATAGATACGCAGTATTTT
D: NA; V: TRBV29-1; size: NA; J: TRBJ1-2; CDR3: CSVPPRGARGYTF; DNA: TGCAGCGTTCCCCCGCGGGGGGCACGGGGCTACACCTTC
D: NA; V: TRBV2; size: NA; J: TRBJ1-1; CDR3: CASSQGSGDTEAFF; DNA: TGTGCCAGCAGTCAAGGGAGCGGGGACACTGAAGCTTTCTTT
D: NA; V: TRBV7-9; size: NA; J: TRBJ2-1; CDR3: CASSFPELVQFF; DNA: TGTGCCAGCAGCTTTCCCGAACTAGTGCAGTTCTTC
D: NA; V: TRBV9; size: NA; J: TRBJ2-3; CDR3: CASSVEGSPTDTQYF; DNA: TGTGCCAGCAGCGTAGAGGGGTCTCCGACAGATACGCAGTATTTT